The clone carrying this TCR beta chain showed up just once. Its antigen is as yet unknown. The time point was: pre-treatment sample, taken before nivolumab and TIL therapy. The data belong to a study of TIL therapy for anti-PD-1-resistant metastatic lung cancer. On the study more broadly: Patients then received nivolumab; progressors got lymphodepletion, TIL and IL-2. Most patients had lung adenocarcinoma. General study points: Patients were highly selected, enriched for treatment-naive, never-smoker and oncogene-addicted cases.

In germline, CDR1 is MNHEY, CDR2 SVGAGI. V dropped 3 bases and J dropped 0 bases, with 12 bases sitting between them. The CDR3 loop spans 15 amino acids. The immunoSEQ assay was v3. Using immunoSEQ multiplex PCR, the repertoire was profiled, and TCRdb retains in-frame clones only, with some absent. The sample lists 30,000 or so clones; about 80% were seen once. The source was blood, collected at baseline. This chain uses TRBV6-5 with TRBJ2-7; the D is unclear. This TCR was recovered from a woman aged 30 to 85 with non-small cell lung cancer. In nucleotides, the CDR3 is TGTGCCAGCAGTTATGCGACGCCGAGCTCCTACGAGCAGTACTTC. Translated, it gives CASSYATPSSYEQYF.